These T cell receptor beta chains were read from a single sample in a study of T cells after yellow fever vaccination. From the 5' RACE reads, TCRdb called clonotypes with MiXCR, one entry per CDR3 protein. The table has about 350,000 distinct CDR3 sequences, approximately 4% seen once; the top ten hold roughly 24%. This sample comprised PBMCs, obtained 5 days after the yellow fever booster vaccination. The receptor set was obtained from a man between 18 and 35 years old who received the YFV17D yellow fever vaccine. Each CDR3 is given with its conserved first and last residue.

CDR3 protein	V gene	J gene
CASSLRVKTEAFF	TRBV12-3/TRBV12-4	TRBJ1-1
CASRPRGMRTEAFF	TRBV5-6	TRBJ1-1
CASSLFGRSDQPQHF	TRBV28	TRBJ1-5
CASSPAPGRQETQYF	TRBV7-6	TRBJ2-5
CAISGGRGQPQHF	TRBV10-3	TRBJ1-5
CASSRGRVRTGGGKLFF	TRBV7-2	TRBJ1-4
CSATGLTETQYF	TRBV20-1	TRBJ2-5
CASSLWSGLRGSQYF	TRBV28	TRBJ2-3
CASSPGLVGKGEQFF	TRBV3-1	TRBJ2-1
CASSLYVTARGGNEQFF	TRBV5-6	TRBJ2-1
CASSLDLQGMNTEAFF	TRBV5-1	TRBJ1-1
CATSRDDEKLFF	TRBV15	TRBJ1-4
CASSRQRGGNEQYF	TRBV7-2	TRBJ2-7
CAWSSATEQYF	TRBV30	TRBJ2-7
CASSLDRTETQYF	TRBV5-1	TRBJ2-5